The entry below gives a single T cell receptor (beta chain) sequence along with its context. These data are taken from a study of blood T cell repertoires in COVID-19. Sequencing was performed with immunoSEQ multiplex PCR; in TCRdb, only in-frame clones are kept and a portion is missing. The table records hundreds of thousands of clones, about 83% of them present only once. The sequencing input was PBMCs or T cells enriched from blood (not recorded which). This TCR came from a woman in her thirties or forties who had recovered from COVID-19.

CDR3 sequence reads: CASSLRGSGSYGYTF. CDR3 DNA: TGTGCCAGCAGTTTACGAGGGTCTGGGAGCTATGGCTACACCTTC. The chain is built from TRBV28 and TRBJ1-2; D unresolved. V lost 2 bases and J 4 bases, leaving 14 bases between the germline ends. The germline V gene encodes CDR1 MDHEN and CDR2 SYDVKM. CDR3 length equals 15 residues.